These T cell receptor beta chains were read from a single sample in a study of T cell responses to AZD1222 COVID-19 vaccine. Libraries were prepared by immunoSEQ multiplex PCR; TCRdb keeps only in-frame clonotypes and omits some of them. The data hold about 130,000 clones, with around 87% observed a single time. Specimen: peripheral blood, collected on day 0 of AZD1222 vaccination. The receptors originated from an adult in good health. Each CDR3 is given with its conserved first and last residue.

V	J	length	CDR3
TRBV28	TRBJ1-3	12	CAGGEAGNTIYF
TRBV6-1	TRBJ1-2	13	CASSETGIYGYTF
TRBV3-1/TRBV3-2	TRBJ1-1	16	CASSQAWSGRGPEAFF
TRBV6-6	TRBJ1-1	13	CASSTQGTTEAFF
TRBV20-1	TRBJ2-7	11	CSARDLGEQYF
TRBV5-1	TRBJ1-2	13	CASSLGPNYGYTF
TRBV11-2	TRBJ1-5	14	CASSGGVGNQPQHF
TRBV6-5	TRBJ1-2	14	CASSYSQGVNGYTF
TRBV10-2	TRBJ1-2	11	CASSQGYGYTF
TRBV24-1	TRBJ1-5	16	CATTVLSYYSNQPQHF
TRBV5-1	TRBJ1-5	14	CASSPDREGQPQHF
TRBV10-2	TRBJ2-1	14	CASRAPEAYNEQFF
TRBV3-1/TRBV3-2	TRBJ2-1	18	CASSPTSGGAAVYNEQFF
TRBV7-9	TRBJ2-3	14	CASSLRAGGDTQYF
TRBV2	TRBJ2-1	17	CASSLRPSNDAYNEQFF
TRBV2	TRBJ2-7	13	CASSDPASYEQYF
TRBV3-1/TRBV3-2	TRBJ1-4	15	CASSQTGRTNEKLFF
TRBV9	TRBJ1-3	15	CASSDTGGSGNTIYF
TRBV28	TRBJ2-2	16	CASSLFPGLSTGELFF
TRBV6-5	TRBJ2-7	13	CASSSTPSYEQYF
TRBV9	TRBJ2-5	16	CASSVGRQGVGETQYF
TRBV29-1	TRBJ1-3	12	CSVEWGGNTIYF
TRBV20-1	TRBJ2-7	11	CSARAGYEQYF
TRBV5-4	TRBJ1-1	14	CASSLDYSNTEAFF
TRBV27	TRBJ2-2	16	CASSFRTGSRIGELFF
TRBV29-1	TRBJ2-7	12	CSVEAASYEQYF
TRBV27	TRBJ2-5	14	CASSSLPYQETQYF
TRBV5-1	TRBJ2-5	15	CASSRGAGGQETQYF